A selection of T cell receptor beta chains follows, all from one sample in a study of blood T cell repertoires in COVID-19. The protocol was immunoSEQ multiplex PCR, while the TCRdb copy is restricted to in-frame clones and leaves out a portion. This sample has some 320,000 clones, with 90% to 95% found just once. The sequenced material came from PBMCs or T cells enriched from blood (not recorded which). The origin of the receptors is a woman in her 30s who had been exposed to COVID-19. The CDR3 runs from the conserved cysteine through the conserved F or W. The D gene is left open where the match is weak. Clone size is given for some rows only: seen once, a few or many times, or a class if the clone is expanded.

j_call clone_size v_call d_call cdr3_nt cdr3_aa
TRBJ2-7 . TRBV3-1/TRBV3-2 . TGTGCCAGCAGCCCAAGATCCCGGTCCTACGAGCAGTACTTC CASSPRSRSYEQYF
TRBJ2-3 . TRBV7-9 . TGTGCCAGCAGCTCCGGGGCGGGGTCGACAGATACGCAGTATTTT CASSSGAGSTDTQYF
TRBJ2-3 . TRBV29-1 . TGCAGCGTTCACGGGGTGGAGGGCACAGATACGCAGTATTTT CSVHGVEGTDTQYF
TRBJ1-3 . TRBV7-2 TRBD1 TGTGCCAGCAGCTTAACAGGGGGCTCTGGAAACACCATATATTTT CASSLTGGSGNTIYF
TRBJ2-3 . TRBV7-9 . TGTGCCAGCAGCCCAGCCCGGGGGACCTCTCTCACAGATACGCAGTATTTT CASSPARGTSLTDTQYF
TRBJ1-6 . TRBV7-9 . TGTGCCAGCAGCCCAGTCTGGCAGAATTCACCCCTCCACTTT CASSPVWQNSPLHF
TRBJ1-2 . TRBV30 TRBD1 TGTGCCTGGTCCCCGGGACAGGGCCTTCTATATGGCTACACCTTC CAWSPGQGLLYGYTF
TRBJ2-7 . TRBV11-2 . TGTGCCAGCAGCTTAGATCTTCTGAGGGTAGAGCAGTACTTC CASSLDLLRVEQYF
TRBJ1-5 . TRBV4-3 . TGCGCCAGCAGCCTTTCAGGCAACAATCAGCCCCAGCATTTT CASSLSGNNQPQHF
TRBJ2-7 . TRBV4-1 . TGCGCCAGCAGCCAAGTGGGGAGCTCCTACGAGCAGTACTTC CASSQVGSSYEQYF
TRBJ1-1 . TRBV7-2 . TGTGCCAGCAGCTTAGAGAGGGGAGGGGTTGAAGCTTTCTTT CASSLERGGVEAFF
TRBJ1-2 few TRBV7-2 . TGTGCCAGCAGCCCCGCAGGGGCCGTTAACTATGGCTACACCTTC CASSPAGAVNYGYTF
TRBJ1-5 once TRBV2 . TGTGCCAGCAGGGCTTGGGCAGGGGAAACGTGGAGCAATCAGCCCCAGCATTTT CASRAWAGETWSNQPQHF
TRBJ2-3 . TRBV7-2 . TGTGCCAGCAGCCTCACAGGGAACTATAGGGGAGATACGCAGTATTTT CASSLTGNYRGDTQYF
TRBJ1-2 . TRBV5-1 TRBD1 TGCGCCAGCAGCTTGGACGGGACAGGGAATGGCTACACCTTC CASSLDGTGNGYTF
TRBJ1-2 . TRBV11-2 TRBD1 TGTGCCAGCAGCTTCGGGACAGGGAACCTCTATGGCTACACCTTC CASSFGTGNLYGYTF
TRBJ2-5 . TRBV19 TRBD1 TGTGCCAGTAGTATAGACCCCCCCGGGACAGGGCAAGAGACCCAGTACTTC CASSIDPPGTGQETQYF
TRBJ1-1 . TRBV6-5 TRBD1 TGTGCCAGCATTAGACAGGGGTTGCTGGGGACTGAAGCTTTCTTT CASIRQGLLGTEAFF
TRBJ1-2 . TRBV27 TRBD1 TGTGCCAGCAGTTTGACAGGGGACTATGGCTACACCTTC CASSLTGDYGYTF
TRBJ1-5 . TRBV5-4 TRBD1 TGTGCCAGCAGGGAGACAGGGAGCAATCAGCCCCAGCATTTT CASRETGSNQPQHF
TRBJ1-2 . TRBV10-3 . TGTGCCATCTTACAGGATAAAGGGAGCTACACCTTC CAILQDKGSYTF
TRBJ2-1 . TRBV11-1 TRBD2 TGTGCCAGCAGCTTAAAGTTCCTAGCGGGGAAGAATGAGCAGTTCTTC CASSLKFLAGKNEQFF
TRBJ1-5 few TRBV6-4 . TGTGCCAGCATAGCCAGGGGACTAAACGGGGAGCCCCAGCATTTT CASIARGLNGEPQHF
TRBJ1-2 . TRBV2 . TGTGCCAGCAGTGAAGGAGGGGGCTATGGCTACACCTTC CASSEGGGYGYTF
TRBJ2-1 few TRBV12-5 TRBD2 TGTGCTAGTGCCCAGGGAGGGGCCAATGAGCAGTTCTTC CASAQGGANEQFF
TRBJ1-4 . TRBV27 . TGTGCCAGCCGGACAGCCCTTAATGAAAAACTGTTTTTT CASRTALNEKLFF
TRBJ1-3 . TRBV7-2 TRBD1 TGTGCCAGCAGCTCCCGGACAGGGGGGAGGGACACCATATATTTT CASSSRTGGRDTIYF
TRBJ2-1 . TRBV3-1/TRBV3-2 TRBD2 TGTGCCAGCAGCCCCGAAGGCGGGGGGGCGGGCAATGAGCAGTTCTTC CASSPEGGGAGNEQFF
TRBJ2-5 . TRBV24-1 TRBD1 TGTGCCACCAGTGATGCGACAGGGGCAGGGGAGACCCAGTACTTC CATSDATGAGETQYF
TRBJ1-1 . TRBV3-1/TRBV3-2 . TGTGCCAGCAGCCGAGGTGAGGTATGGGGGCGCGTCACTGAAGCTTTCTTT CASSRGEVWGRVTEAFF
TRBJ1-6 once TRBV6-5 TRBD1 TGTGCCAGCCCCTGGGACAGAGAAAATTCACCCCTCCACTTT CASPWDRENSPLHF
TRBJ2-1 few TRBV7-2 . TGTGCCAGCAGTGGGGGGGCCGGTTCCTACAATGAGCAGTTCTTC CASSGGAGSYNEQFF
TRBJ2-2 . TRBV5-4 TRBD1 TGTGCCAGCAGCTCCGGACAGGGGGCTTCGAACACCGGGGAGCTGTTTTTT CASSSGQGASNTGELFF
TRBJ1-5 few TRBV3-1/TRBV3-2 . TGTGCCAGCAGCCAAGGGAGGGGCGGTGGCAATCAGCCCCAGCATTTT CASSQGRGGGNQPQHF
TRBJ1-2 . TRBV13 . TGTGCCAGCAGCTTCTTTGCACAGGAGTTCTATGGCTACACCTTC CASSFFAQEFYGYTF
TRBJ2-1 . TRBV11-2 TRBD2 TGTGCCAGCAGCTTAGACGTAGCTAGACTAGCGGGGGGGCGTTACAATGAGCAGTTCTTC CASSLDVARLAGGRYNEQFF
TRBJ2-7 . TRBV12-3/TRBV12-4 . TGTGCCAGCAGACGGCTGGCGGGCTACGAGCAGTACTTC CASRRLAGYEQYF
TRBJ2-7 . TRBV6-5 TRBD2 TGTGCCAGCAGTTACCCCGGGGGGGTTCGGGAGCAGTACTTC CASSYPGGVREQYF
TRBJ2-3 . TRBV5-1 . TGCGCCAGCAGCTTGGTGGGGGCCCCAGATACGCAGTATTTT CASSLVGAPDTQYF
TRBJ1-2 . TRBV28 . TGTGCCAGCACCCTGGAGGGGCGCGGCTACACCTTC CASTLEGRGYTF
TRBJ1-5 . TRBV24-1 TRBD1 TGTGCCACCAGTCCCGAGACAGGGGATATTCGAAATCAGCCCCAGCATTTT CATSPETGDIRNQPQHF
TRBJ1-6 . TRBV19 . TGTGCCAGTAGTATACAGGGTCCCTATAATTCACCCCTCCACTTT CASSIQGPYNSPLHF
TRBJ2-7 . TRBV30 . TGTGCCTGGAGTGTTAGTGCTACTACCTACGAGCAGTACTTC CAWSVSATTYEQYF
TRBJ2-3 . TRBV29-1 . TGCAGCGTTGAAGGCAGGGCCACAGATACGCAGTATTTT CSVEGRATDTQYF
TRBJ2-7 . TRBV5-4 . TGTGCCAGCAGCTTTGGGCAGGGTAATCAGTACTTC CASSFGQGNQYF
TRBJ2-5 . TRBV5-1 . TGCGCCAGCAGCTTGGGTATTGTCCAGGGGCAAGAGACCCAGTACTTC CASSLGIVQGQETQYF
TRBJ1-1 . TRBV2 TRBD1 TGTGCCAGCAGTGGGGGACAGGGGTTGACGAACACTGAAGCTTTCTTT CASSGGQGLTNTEAFF
TRBJ1-1 . TRBV5-1 . TGCGCCAGCAGCTTACCGGGACATCAGAACACTGAAGCTTTCTTT CASSLPGHQNTEAFF
TRBJ1-5 . TRBV6-5 . TGTGCCAGCCGGGGGGGCAATCAGCCCCAGCATTTT CASRGGNQPQHF
TRBJ1-1 once TRBV27 . TGTGCCAGCAGTTCTGGAGGAGGGGCGAGGTTCACTGAAGCTTTCTTT CASSSGGGARFTEAFF
TRBJ2-1 . TRBV7-6 TRBD2 TGTGCCAGCAGCCCGATACCTAGGGCGGGGGGGTACAATGAGCAGTTCTTC CASSPIPRAGGYNEQFF
TRBJ2-2 once TRBV5-8 TRBD1 TGTGCCAGCAGCTACCGGGACAGGGTATTTGGGGAGCTGTTTTTT CASSYRDRVFGELFF
TRBJ2-2 once TRBV3-1/TRBV3-2 . TGTGCCAGCAGCCAATGGAGTATAAACACCGGGGAGCTGTTTTTT CASSQWSINTGELFF
TRBJ2-1 . TRBV12-3/TRBV12-4 TRBD2 TGTGCCAGCACCCTAGCGGGACACAATGAGCAGTTCTTC CASTLAGHNEQFF
TRBJ1-5 . TRBV9 TRBD1 TGTGCCAGCAGCGTATCAGGGGGGAATCAGCCCCAGCATTTT CASSVSGGNQPQHF